Shown below are 26 T cell receptor beta chains from a single sample sequenced in a study of radiotherapy plus CTLA-4 blockade in lung cancer. The assay was immunoSEQ multiplex PCR, and TCRdb's table has in-frame clones only and misses some. The sample contains fewer than 65,000 clones, roughly three quarters of which appear only once. The specimen was peripheral blood, collected from a patient treated with radiotherapy plus ipilimumab. Every receptor here comes from a human donor with non-small cell lung cancer who had a complete response to radiotherapy plus ipilimumab.

This chain uses TRBV18 with TRBJ2-1, with D possibly matching TRBD2 (5 bases). The ends were cut back, 1 base at V and 10 bases at J, with 8 bases in the middle. The CDR3 consists of 12 residues. The V gene's germline CDR1 is KGHSH and CDR2 LQKENI. DNA of the CDR3: TGTGCCAGCTCACCACTCACTAGGGAGCAGTTCTTC. This codes for CASSPLTREQFF.

The chain uses TRBV5-1 and TRBJ1-4; TRBD1 might be the D (5 bases). This CDR3 is 15 amino acids long. Trimming shortened V by 4 bases and J by 8 bases, and 18 bases separated the two germline ends. Germline V gene data show CDR1 as SGHRS and CDR2 as YFSETQ. DNA for the CDR3: TGCGCCAGCAGCGCCTGGGGGGTTAAGGACGAAAAACTGTTTTTT. Translated: CASSAWGVKDEKLFF.

A note on this clone: Compared with germline, one end of the junction differs, possibly owing to a read error. The chain recombines TRBV9 with TRBJ1-5; D gene uncertain. The germline CDR1 and CDR2 sequences are SGDLS and YYNGEE. This CDR3 contains 15 residues. Here the CDR3 reads CASSVGPHSDQPQHF. CDR3 nucleotides: TGTGCCAGCAGCGTAGGGCCTCATAGCGATCAGCCCCAGCATTTT.

This chain links TRBV5-1 with TRBJ2-7; TRBD1 agrees at 7 bases. With 2 bases clipped from V and 3 bases from J, the junction kept 8 bases outside the gene matches. Germline V CDR1 and CDR2: SGHRS, YFSETQ. This CDR3 is built from 15 residues. Here the CDR3 DNA reads TGCGCCAGCAGCTTTGGTTGGGACAGCGACTACGAGCAGTACTTC. It encodes CASSFGWDSDYEQYF.

The genes are TRBV7-9 and TRBJ2-5, with no clear D. Germline lookup yields CDR1 SEHNR and CDR2 FQNEAQ (reference sequence). The CDR3 consists of 11 residues. V was shortened by 3 bases and J by 4 bases, with 3 bases between the two germline ends. The CDR3 is CASSFRETQYF. DNA for the CDR3: TGTGCCAGCAGCTTTAGAGAGACCCAGTACTTC.

This clone has only a few counts. V gene TRBV18 combines with J gene TRBJ1-1; possibly TRBD1 for D (6 bases). Germline V gene sequence: CDR1 KGHSH, CDR2 LQKENI. The CDR3 runs 15 residues. V shed 3 bases and J shed 2 bases, with 13 bases lying between them. In nucleotides, the CDR3 is TGTGCCAGCTCACCTGGTGTCAGGGGAAACACTGAAGCTTTCTTT. It translates to CASSPGVRGNTEAFF.

The sample holds a few counts of this clone. The J gene is TRBJ2-7, the V gene TRBV6-6; 7 nucleotides align to TRBD1. V lost 0 bases, J lost 6 bases, and 8 bases stayed unmatched. Germline assignment: CDR1 MNHNY and CDR2 SVGAGI (reference sequence). There are 15 residues in the CDR3. This CDR3 reads CASSYSGTDSSEQYF. The CDR3 coding sequence is TGTGCCAGCAGTTACTCTGGGACAGACTCTTCCGAGCAGTACTTC.

The sample holds one count of this clone. The CDR3 bases are TGTGCTAGTGGAGGGGACAGGGGGGGCTATGGCTACACCTTC. Translated: CASGGDRGGYGYTF. This chain joins TRBV12-5 and TRBJ1-2; 11 nucleotides match TRBD1. Germline CDR1 and CDR2: LGHNT and FRNRAP. The V and J ends lost 6 bases and 4 bases, in that order; junction bases with no gene match: 4. The CDR3 covers 14 residues.

V is TRBV15 and J is TRBJ2-7; TRBD1 matches 7 bases. Germline V gene sequence: CDR1 LNHNV, CDR2 YYDKDF (reference sequence). V trimming: 4 bases; J trimming: 4 bases; junction bases outside the gene matches: 7. The CDR3 covers 14 residues. The CDR3 DNA reads as TGTGCCACCAGCACCCGGGACAGTTTTTACGAGCAGTACTTC. This gives the protein CATSTRDSFYEQYF.

The gene calls are TRBV27 and TRBJ1-2; 8 bases are shared with TRBD1. Germline lookup yields CDR1 MNHEY and CDR2 SMNVEV (reference sequence). CDR3 size: 12 residues. The V and J ends lost 6 bases and 4 bases, in that order; junction bases with no gene match: 1. The CDR3 coding sequence is TGTGCCAGCAGAGGACAGGGCTATGGCTACACCTTC. Residues: CASRGQGYGYTF.

V gene TRBV5-4 combines with J gene TRBJ2-1; D possibly corresponds to TRBD1 (6 bases). Trimming took 4 bases from V and 0 from J, leaving 14 bases between them. CDR3 length equals 16 residues. CDR1 is SGHNT and CDR2 is YYREEE in the germline V gene (reference sequence). This CDR3 reads CASSPPGHNSYNEQFF. CDR3 DNA: TGTGCCAGCAGCCCTCCGGGACACAACTCCTACAATGAGCAGTTCTTC.

The chain carries TRBV5-1 and TRBJ2-3; 13 bases match TRBD2. The ends lost 0 bases at V and 3 bases at J; junction bases unmatched: 4. This CDR3 is 17 amino acids long. CDR1 is SGHRS, CDR2 YFSETQ, per germline. The CDR3 protein is CASSLGLAGGITDTQYF. For the CDR3, the DNA is TGCGCCAGCAGCTTGGGACTAGCGGGGGGCATAACAGATACGCAGTATTTT. The complete variable domain, with remaining parts taken from reference TRBV5-1 and TRBJ2-3, reads KAGVTQTPRYLIKTRGQQVTLSCSPISGHRSVSWYQQTPGQGLQFLFEYFSETQRNKGNFPGRFSGRQFSNSRSEMNVSTLELGDSALYLCASSLGLAGGITDTQYFGPGTRLTVL.

CDR3 bases: TGTGCCAGCAGTTATTCTACAGGGGTCTACGAGCAGTACTTC. This sequence encodes CASSYSTGVYEQYF. The chain combines TRBV27 with TRBJ2-7; 7 nucleotides align to TRBD1. Trimming took 4 bases from V and 3 from J; bases not matched to a gene: 6. CDR1 MNHEY and CDR2 SMNVEV come from the germline V gene (reference sequence). The CDR3 has 14 amino acids.

The chain combines TRBV6-1 with TRBJ1-1; 10 bases align to TRBD1. Per the germline V gene, CDR1 is MNHNS and CDR2 is SASEGT. The J segment lost 5 bases and the V segment lost 6 bases, leaving 3 bases of the junction unmatched. This CDR3 contains 13 residues. This chain's CDR3 is CASRDRGNTEAFF. Written as DNA, the CDR3 is TGTGCCAGCAGGGACAGGGGGAATACTGAAGCTTTCTTT.

The chain carries TRBV30 and TRBJ1-1, with a weak D call TRBD1 (5 bases). V was pared by 2 bases and J by 5 bases, with 12 bases between. The CDR3 covers 13 residues. The germline gives CDR1 GTSNPN, CDR2 SVGIG (reference sequence). CDR3 sequence: CAWSSQGLTEAFF. CDR3 DNA sequence: TGTGCCTGGAGTAGCCAGGGTTTGACTGAAGCTTTCTTT.

The genes are TRBV5-1 and TRBJ2-5; the D gene is possibly TRBD2 (7 bases). CDR1 is SGHRS, CDR2 YFSETQ, per germline. The V end was cut by 7 bases, the J end by 5 bases, with 21 bases between. The length of the CDR3 is 15 residues. CDR3 coding DNA: TGCGCCAGCTGGCGTGGGGGGGCGGGAGATGAGACCCAGTACTTC. This sequence encodes CASWRGGAGDETQYF. Combining the CDR3 with reference TRBV5-1 and TRBJ2-5 gives the whole variable domain KAGVTQTPRYLIKTRGQQVTLSCSPISGHRSVSWYQQTPGQGLQFLFEYFSETQRNKGNFPGRFSGRQFSNSRSEMNVSTLELGDSALYLCASWRGGAGDETQYFGPGTRLLVL.

The chain couples TRBV5-4 to TRBJ2-7; 8 nucleotides line up with TRBD2. Germline loops: CDR1 SGHNT, CDR2 YYREEE (reference sequence). V trimming: 4 bases; J trimming: 1 base; junction bases outside the gene matches: 4. The CDR3 consists of 14 residues. The CDR3 sequence is CASSAGGGSYEQYF. CDR3 nucleotides: TGTGCCAGCAGCGCCGGGGGGGGTTCCTACGAGCAGTACTTC.

V is TRBV30 and J is TRBJ1-1; weak D call: TRBD1 (5 bases). CDR1 is GTSNPN and CDR2 is SVGIG in the germline V gene (reference sequence). The V end lost 0 bases, the J end lost 6 bases, and 17 bases lay between the germline ends. The CDR3 is 15 residues long. The CDR3 protein is CAWSVLPSETAEAFF. DNA of the CDR3: TGTGCCTGGAGTGTACTCCCAAGTGAGACAGCTGAAGCTTTCTTT.

V and J are TRBV18 and TRBJ2-1, with 10 nucleotides matching TRBD1. V dropped 3 bases and J dropped 6; count of bases not matched to a gene: 8. CDR1 is KGHSH, CDR2 LQKENI, per germline. There are 16 residues in the CDR3. CDR3: CASSPQTGGEGNEQFF. CDR3 nucleotides: TGTGCCAGCTCACCGCAGACAGGGGGCGAGGGCAATGAGCAGTTCTTC.

V is TRBV6-1 and J is TRBJ1-5; 8 bases are a match to TRBD1. The V gene's germline CDR1 is MNHNS and CDR2 SASEGT. The CDR3 covers 16 residues. Unmatched junction bases numbered 7, after V lost 4 bases and J lost 2 bases. The CDR3 sequence: CASSGYQGAGNQPQHF. The DNA for the CDR3 is TGTGCCAGCAGTGGATACCAGGGGGCGGGCAATCAGCCCCAGCATTTT.

Only one count was recorded for this clone. The chain is built from TRBV6-6 and TRBJ2-2; weak D call: TRBD2 (6 bases). V lost 5 bases to trimming and J lost 2 bases, with 9 bases between them. This CDR3 is 14 amino acids long. CDR1 MNHNY and CDR2 SVGAGI come from the germline V gene (reference sequence). CDR3 region: CASSPGTNTGELFF. DNA for the CDR3: TGTGCCAGCAGTCCCGGGACTAACACCGGGGAGCTGTTTTTT.

V and J are TRBV5-6 and TRBJ2-2; 9 nucleotides agree with TRBD1. J lost 4 bases, V lost 1 base, and 5 bases had no gene match. The CDR3 length is 16 residues. CDR1 and CDR2 from the germline V gene are SGHDT and YYEEEE. The CDR3 sequence is CASSLYRTGATGELFF. The CDR3 region has the DNA TGTGCCAGCAGCTTGTATCGGACAGGGGCCACCGGGGAGCTGTTTTTT. Full variable domain (outside the CDR3, taken from reference TRBV5-6 and TRBJ2-2): DAGVTQSPTHLIKTRGQQVTLRCSPKSGHDTVSWYQQALGQGPQFIFQYYEEEERQRGNFPDRFSGHQFPNYSSELNVNALLLGDSALYLCASSLYRTGATGELFFGEGSRLTVL.

CDR3 coding DNA: TGTGCCAGCAGCCTAAGGGCCCAGGGGGCGAATGATGAGCAGTTCTTC. This encodes CASSLRAQGANDEQFF. The chain joins TRBV11-3 to TRBJ2-1; 8 nucleotides align to TRBD1. With V trimmed by 5 bases and J by 8 bases, 14 bases remained unmatched. The CDR3 sequence is 16 residues long. Germline V gene sequence: CDR1 SGHNT, CDR2 YENEEA. Together with reference TRBV11-3 and TRBJ2-1, the CDR3 gives the full variable domain: EAGVVQSPRYKIIEKKQPVAFWCNPISGHNTLYWYLQNLGQGPELLIRYENEEAVDDSQLPKDRFSAERLKGVDSTLKIQPAELGDSAVYLCASSLRAQGANDEQFFGPGTRLTVL.

This clone was seen once. The J gene is TRBJ2-1, the V gene TRBV11-2; D perhaps matches TRBD1 (8 bases). The CDR3 loop spans 12 amino acids. Germline V gives CDR1 SGHAT, CDR2 FQNNGV. V lost 4 bases and J lost 10, with 11 bases in between. CDR3 loop: CASSSQGGEQFF. The DNA for the CDR3 is TGTGCCAGCAGCTCACAGGGGGGGGAGCAGTTCTTC.

The V and J genes are TRBV9 and TRBJ2-2; a weak D match, TRBD2 (6 bases). The germline V gene encodes CDR1 SGDLS and CDR2 YYNGEE. V gave up 0 bases and J gave up 4 bases, with 10 bases separating them. This CDR3 is built from 15 residues. CDR3 sequence: CASSVARRGTGELFF. CDR3 nucleotides: TGTGCCAGCAGCGTAGCCAGGAGGGGCACCGGGGAGCTGTTTTTT.

The genes are TRBV25-1 and TRBJ2-2; 7 nucleotides match TRBD2. The CDR3 is 15 residues long. The V gene end was trimmed by 7 bases and the J gene end by 3 bases; junction bases not matched to a gene: 8. Germline CDR1 is MGHDK and CDR2 is SYGVNS. The CDR3 here is CASTPAGVHTGELFF. In nucleotides, the CDR3 is TGTGCCAGCACCCCCGCGGGGGTCCACACCGGGGAGCTGTTTTTT.